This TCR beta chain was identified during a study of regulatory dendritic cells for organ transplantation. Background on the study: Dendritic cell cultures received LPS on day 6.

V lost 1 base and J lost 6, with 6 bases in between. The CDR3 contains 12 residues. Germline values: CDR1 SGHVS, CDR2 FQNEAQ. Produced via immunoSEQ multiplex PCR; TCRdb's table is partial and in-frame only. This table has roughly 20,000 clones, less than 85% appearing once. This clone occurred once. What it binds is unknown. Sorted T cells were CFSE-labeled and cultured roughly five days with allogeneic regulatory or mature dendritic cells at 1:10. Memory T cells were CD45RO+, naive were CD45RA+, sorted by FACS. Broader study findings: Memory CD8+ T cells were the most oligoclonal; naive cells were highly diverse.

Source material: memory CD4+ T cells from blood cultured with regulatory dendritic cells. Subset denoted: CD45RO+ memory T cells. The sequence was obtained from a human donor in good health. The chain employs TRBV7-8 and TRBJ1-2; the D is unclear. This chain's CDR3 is CASSLGGDGYTF. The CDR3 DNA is TGTGCCAGCAGCTTAGGAGGAGATGGCTACACCTTC.